The entry below gives a single T cell receptor beta chain sequence along with its context. The antigen is undetermined. Unique molecular identifiers were carried by the TCR beta cDNA libraries. T cells numbering roughly 1 to 10 million yielded a few hundred thousand cDNA molecules. From the PCR reads, TCRdb called clonotypes with MiXCR, one entry per CDR3 protein. The sample records roughly 150,000 distinct CDR3 sequences, roughly 35% being singletons. This record comes from a study of post-analysis software for immune sequencing data. Findings of the study overall: Under F measure analysis, samples from one preparation batch co-clustered strongly. A few TRBV segments appeared more often in patients than in controls, and TRBV5-6, TRBV5-1 and TRBV20-1 were among these. A significant reduction in normalized Chao1 diversity was observed in multiple sclerosis patients versus controls.

This CDR3 is 17 amino acids long. With 0 bases clipped from V and 2 bases from J, the junction kept 9 bases outside the gene matches. Germline V gene data show CDR1 as SGDLS and CDR2 as YYNGEE. The clonotype originates from a girl between 5 and 17 years old with multiple sclerosis. This chain uses TRBV9 with TRBJ2-3, with TRBD1 matching 7 bases. The sequencing used blood, collected after autologous hematopoietic stem cell transplantation. The CDR3 sequence is CASSVGAQGRPTDTQYF. The DNA of the CDR3 is TGTGCCAGCAGCGTAGGGGCACAGGGGCGGCCCACAGATACGCAGTATTTT.